The 23 T cell receptor beta chains given below trace back to one sample, sequenced in a study of T cells in Graves' hyperthyroidism and ophthalmopathy. From RNA transcripts, TCR beta CDR3 regions were amplified. TCR CDR3 underwent first-round RT-PCR with the HTBI primer set. TCRdb re-called the multiplex PCR reads with MiXCR, one entry per CDR3 protein. The table shows about 420,000 distinct CDR3 sequences, with roughly 13% occurring only once. The specimen sequenced was blood. The receptors here all came from a young woman with Graves' hyperthyroidism.

In its sample, this clonotype was seen many times. This chain links TRBV19 with TRBJ1-1; TRBD1 agrees at 9 bases. CDR1 is LNHDA, CDR2 SQIVND, per germline (reference sequence). The CDR3 extends over 12 amino acids. The V gene end was trimmed by 10 bases and the J gene end by 3 bases; junction bases not matched to a gene: 3. The CDR3 region has the DNA TGTGCCATCCGGGACAGGGACACTGAAGCTTTCTTT. It translates to CAIRDRDTEAFF.

In its sample, this clonotype was seen many times. The chain joins TRBV20-1 to TRBJ1-5; D is ambiguous. CDR3 length: 12 amino acids. Germline loops: CDR1 DFQATT, CDR2 SNEGSKA (reference sequence). V was cut by 7 bases and J by 5 bases, with 12 bases left in between. Here the CDR3 reads CSVASGDQPQHF. CDR3 bases: TGCAGTGTCGCCAGCGGGGATCAGCCCCAGCATTTT.

V is TRBV5-1 and J is TRBJ1-3, with TRBD1 identical over 9 bases. V dropped 4 bases and J dropped 0; count of bases not matched to a gene: 5. This CDR3 comprises 16 residues. Germline lookup yields CDR1 SGHRS and CDR2 YFSETQ. In DNA form, the CDR3 reads TGCGCCAGCAGCCTCGGGACAGGGACCTCTGGAAACACCATATATTTT. Encoded protein: CASSLGTGTSGNTIYF.

V and J are TRBV10-2 and TRBJ1-2; TRBD1 aligns across 10 bases. V shed 8 bases and J 7 bases; nucleotides not matched to a gene: 1. CDR1 and CDR2 (germline): WSHSY, SAAADI. The CDR3 contains 11 residues. In nucleotides, the CDR3 is TGCGCCAGCGGGACAGGGGCTGGCTACACCTTC. Protein: CASGTGAGYTF.

The chain joins TRBV19 to TRBJ2-2; D call uncertain. CDR1 is LNHDA and CDR2 is SQIVND in the germline V gene (reference sequence). The germline V and J ends were trimmed by 3 bases and 1 base, with 6 bases remaining between them. There are 14 residues in the CDR3. Here the CDR3 reads CASSIFQNTGELFF. As DNA, the CDR3 is TGTGCCAGTAGTATCTTTCAGAACACCGGGGAGCTGTTTTTT.

A few counts support this clonotype. For the CDR3, the DNA is TGCAGCGTTCAACCGGGACCGAAGTACGAGCAGTACTTC. Translated: CSVQPGPKYEQYF. The chain employs TRBV29-1 and TRBJ2-7; D tentatively fits TRBD1 or TRBD2 (5 bases each). This CDR3 is built from 13 residues. The germline V gene has CDR1 SQVTM and CDR2 ANQGSEA. The ends were cut back, 5 bases at V and 4 bases at J, with 15 bases in the middle.

This clonotype was observed a few times. CDR3 sequence (DNA): TGCGCCAGCAGCCAAGAGTGGCGGGAGAGCGACGAGCAGTACTTC. This codes for CASSQEWRESDEQYF. The chain combines TRBV4-3 with TRBJ2-7; 7 nucleotides agree with TRBD2. Germline-derived CDR1 and CDR2 are LGHNA and YSLEER. V was clipped by 0 bases and J by 5 bases; unmatched bases: 7. The CDR3 covers 15 residues.

The chain has TRBV29-1 and TRBJ2-7; a possible D gene is TRBD2 (7 bases). Germline-derived CDR1 and CDR2 are SQVTM and ANQGSEA. The CDR3 sequence is 15 residues long. Trimming left V 4 bases short and J 1 base short, with 17 bases between. DNA for the CDR3: TGCAGCGTTGGGGGGGGACACCTTAGTTCCTACGAGCAGTACTTC. Its translation: CSVGGGHLSSYEQYF.

This clonotype occurred many times. The gene calls are TRBV7-2 and TRBJ2-3, with 9 nucleotides matching TRBD2. The CDR3 consists of 14 residues. CDR1 and CDR2 (germline): SGHTA, FQGNSA. The J segment lost 5 bases and the V segment lost 4 bases, leaving 4 bases of the junction unmatched. The CDR3 reads CASSSGLAEDTQYF. The DNA of the CDR3 is TGTGCCAGCAGCTCGGGACTAGCCGAAGATACGCAGTATTTT.

This clonotype was counted ten times or more. The genes are TRBV10-3 and TRBJ1-2; 7 bases match TRBD1. Germline V gene sequence: CDR1 ENHRY, CDR2 SYGVKD. This CDR3 region has 17 residues. J gave up 3 bases and V 4 bases, and 14 bases lay outside the gene matches. CDR3 sequence (DNA): TGTGCCATCAGTGTTTGCTGTCAACAGGGGTATGACTATGGCTACACCTTC. Translation gives CAISVCCQQGYDYGYTF.

This sequence joins TRBV9 and TRBJ2-7; D may be TRBD1 (6 bases). V lost 8 bases to trimming and J lost 3 bases, with 18 bases between them. Germline V lookup: CDR1 SGDLS, CDR2 YYNGEE. The CDR3 consists of 14 residues. This chain's CDR3 is CASGASGTHYEQYF. In DNA, the CDR3 is TGTGCCAGTGGGGCCTCAGGGACACACTACGAGCAGTACTTC.

This clonotype has at least ten counts. V usage is TRBV7-9 and J usage is TRBJ2-5; 8 bases are shared with TRBD2. V trimming: 5 bases; J trimming: 1 base; junction bases outside the gene matches: 3. The CDR3 runs to 14 residues. Germline V gene sequence: CDR1 SEHNR, CDR2 FQNEAQ (reference sequence). CDR3 loop: CASSPGLAQETQYF. The CDR3, as DNA: TGTGCCAGCAGCCCTGGACTAGCCCAAGAGACCCAGTACTTC.

This sequence joins TRBV9 and TRBJ1-4; tentative D call: TRBD1 (5 bases). The CDR3 has 14 amino acids. V gave up 3 bases and J gave up 5 bases, with 11 bases separating them. The germline V gene encodes CDR1 SGDLS and CDR2 YYNGEE. The CDR3 protein is CASSGGTVNEKLFF. The CDR3 DNA follows: TGTGCCAGCAGCGGAGGGACCGTCAATGAAAAACTGTTTTTT.

This clonotype was detected many times. The rearrangement joins TRBV7-2 to TRBJ1-3, with D uncertain. This CDR3 is 16 amino acids long. Germline CDR1 and CDR2: SGHTA and FQGNSA. V lost 4 bases to trimming and J lost 1 base, with 14 bases between them. For the CDR3, the DNA is TGTGCCAGCAGCTACAGAGAGGAGGTGTCTGGAAACACCATATATTTT. It translates to CASSYREEVSGNTIYF.

This clonotype was seen at least ten times. This chain's CDR3 is CASSLEWDSEHNYGYTF. In nucleotides, the CDR3 is TGTGCCAGCAGCTTGGAGTGGGACAGTGAACATAACTATGGCTACACCTTC. The gene calls are TRBV5-6 and TRBJ1-2; 7 nucleotides agree with TRBD1. The germline CDR1 and CDR2 sequences are SGHDT and YYEEEE. The CDR3 has 17 residues. Trimming took 0 bases from V and 1 from J; bases not matched to a gene: 9.

The chain employs TRBV12-3 or TRBV12-4 and TRBJ2-1; D perhaps matches TRBD1 (5 bases). The CDR3 spans 13 residues. With 8 bases removed from V and 8 bases from J, the gap between germline ends came to 16 bases. The CDR3 spells CASFMSGSDEQFF. DNA of the CDR3: TGTGCCAGCTTTATGTCAGGGTCCGATGAGCAGTTCTTC.

This clonotype was picked up many times. This chain connects TRBV7-2 to TRBJ1-5; 9 bases match TRBD1. There are 15 residues in the CDR3. V was pared by 6 bases and J by 3 bases, with 6 bases of the junction left unmatched. The germline V gene encodes CDR1 SGHTA and CDR2 FQGNSA. The CDR3 nucleotides are TGTGCCAGCAGTGGAGGACAGGGGTACAATCAGCCCCAGCATTTT. Its protein product is CASSGGQGYNQPQHF.

A remark on this clonotype: Given a much more abundant clone one base away, this may be a read error. The V gene is TRBV13, the J gene TRBJ2-3; D not resolved. Per the germline V gene, CDR1 is PRHDT and CDR2 is FYEKMQ (reference sequence). This CDR3 region has 16 residues. V dropped 1 base and J dropped 0 bases, with 11 bases sitting between them. The CDR3 DNA reads as TGTGCCAGCAGCTTAGCCCGCGGCGGCAGCACAGATACGCAGTATTTT. Residues: CASSLARGGSTDTQYF.

The J gene is TRBJ2-7, the V gene TRBV5-1; 8 nucleotides match TRBD2. V shed 1 base and J 0 bases; nucleotides not matched to a gene: 6. This CDR3 contains 16 residues. CDR1 is SGHRS, CDR2 YFSETQ, per germline. This chain's CDR3 is CASSLPLGLDSYEQYF. The CDR3 coding sequence is TGCGCCAGCAGCTTGCCCCTGGGACTAGACTCCTACGAGCAGTACTTC.

In this sample, this clonotype turned up many times. V and J are TRBV7-2 and TRBJ2-3; D is perhaps TRBD1 (5 bases). CDR3 length equals 13 residues. Germline CDR1 reads SGHTA; CDR2 reads FQGNSA. The V end was cut by 5 bases, the J end by 4 bases, with 10 bases between. CDR3 DNA: TGTGCCAGCAGCACGAGACAGTCAGATACGCAGTATTTT. Translated: CASSTRQSDTQYF.

This clonotype has a count of ten or more. The genes are TRBV30 and TRBJ2-7; perhaps TRBD1 as D (6 bases). The CDR3 is made up of 14 amino acids. V was pared by 0 bases and J by 3 bases, with 12 bases between. CDR1 is GTSNPN and CDR2 is SVGIG in the germline V gene (reference sequence). DNA for the CDR3: TGTGCCTGGAGTGTTGGGTCAGGGGACTACGAGCAGTACTTC. Encoded protein: CAWSVGSGDYEQYF.

This clonotype is a singleton in its sample. The chain uses TRBV28 and TRBJ2-7; TRBD1 matches 8 bases. V was clipped by 4 bases and J by 0 bases; unmatched bases: 17. Germline-derived CDR1 and CDR2 are MDHEN and SYDVKM. The CDR3 loop spans 19 amino acids. This chain's CDR3 is CASSSPAGGAVEDSYEQYF. CDR3 nucleotides: TGTGCCAGCAGTTCACCCGCAGGGGGCGCGGTCGAAGACTCCTACGAGCAGTACTTC.

The V call is TRBV5-1, the J call TRBJ2-7; 8 positions match TRBD2. Germline V gene lookup returns CDR1 SGHRS and CDR2 YFSETQ. The length of the CDR3 is 15 residues. The ends lost 2 bases at V and 0 bases at J; junction bases unmatched: 4. CDR3 coding DNA: TGCGCCAGCAGCTTAATAAGCGGGGGCTCCTACGAGCAGTACTTC. This encodes CASSLISGGSYEQYF.